Following are 22 T cell receptor beta chains from one sample sequenced in a study of PD-L1 blockade in urothelial cancer (dated 2017 in TCRdb). The time point label corresponds to: peripheral blood 6 weeks after treatment start. The protocol used for the library was the immunoSEQ multiplex PCR assay. In its TCRdb copy, this immuneACCESS table keeps in-frame sequences only and misses some clones. Where compared with another copy, unresolved V genes explain less than half of these, and the others have no known cause. The table for this sample lists about 120,000 clones; 75% to 95% of them were counted only once. The ten largest clones take up around 4% of the sample. Sequencing used PBMCs, obtained around atezolizumab (anti-PD-L1) treatment. The receptors here all came from a man in his 60s with urothelial cancer.

V usage is TRBV11-2 and J usage is TRBJ2-1; D perhaps matches TRBD1 (6 bases). The CDR3 totals 15 residues. CDR1 and CDR2 (germline): SGHAT, FQNNGV. V lost 4 bases, J lost 4 bases, and 14 bases lay in between. CDR3 nucleotides: TGTGCCAGCAGCTCACCGAGGGGGAGATACAATGAGCAGTTCTTC. Translated: CASSSPRGRYNEQFF.

The chain carries TRBV5-6 and TRBJ1-1, with a tentative D call TRBD1 (6 bases). This CDR3 comprises 16 residues. Germline V gene sequence: CDR1 SGHDT, CDR2 YYEEEE. Trimming took off 4 bases at V and 0 bases at J, with 16 bases between the two ends. Here the CDR3 DNA reads TGTGCCAGCAGCACCGGGGACACCCGAATGAACACTGAAGCTTTCTTT. Translation gives CASSTGDTRMNTEAFF.

The rearrangement joins TRBV5-1 to TRBJ1-1; 9 bases align to TRBD1. V lost 0 bases, J lost 6 bases, and 0 bases stayed unmatched. Looked up from germline, CDR1 is SGHRS and CDR2 is YFSETQ. The CDR3 sequence is 13 residues long. CDR3 region: CASSLGQGAEAFF. The CDR3 DNA sequence: TGCGCCAGCAGCTTGGGACAGGGGGCTGAAGCTTTCTTT.

This chain uses TRBV4-2 with TRBJ2-1, with D possibly TRBD2 on 6 matching bases. Germline V gene sequence: CDR1 LGHNA, CDR2 YNFKEQ. With 2 bases removed from V and 7 bases from J, the gap between germline ends came to 12 bases. The CDR3 runs 14 residues. CDR3 residues: CASSQRSGSNEQFF. CDR3 sequence (DNA): TGTGCCAGCAGCCAACGCTCCGGGAGTAATGAGCAGTTCTTC.

The chain carries TRBV7-2 and TRBJ2-3; possible D gene TRBD1, 5 bases. The germline V gene encodes CDR1 SGHTA and CDR2 FQGNSA. The CDR3 spans 14 residues. The V gene lost 4 bases and the J gene lost 1 base, with 9 bases spanning the gap. In DNA form, the CDR3 reads TGTGCCAGCAGCTCCGACAGCCGCACAGATACGCAGTATTTT. Amino acids: CASSSDSRTDTQYF.

This clone was found a few times. In nucleotides, the CDR3 is TGTGCCAGCAGCCCCCTGGGACAGCAGTTCAATCAGCCCCAGCATTTT. Amino acids: CASSPLGQQFNQPQHF. The chain recombines TRBV7-2 with TRBJ1-5; the match to TRBD1 covers 7 bases. Trimming cost V 5 bases and J 3 bases; bases outside gene matches: 10. CDR1 and CDR2 from the germline V gene are SGHTA and FQGNSA. CDR3 length equals 16 residues.

V gene TRBV18 combines with J gene TRBJ2-7; 10 bases are shared with TRBD1. Germline CDR1 KGHSH, CDR2 LQKENI. This CDR3 contains 15 residues. Losses at the gene ends were 3 bases for V and 6 bases for J; bases not matched to a gene: 8. CDR3 coding DNA: TGTGCCAGCTCACCGGAGGGACAGGGGTCAATCGAGCAGTACTTC. Translated, it gives CASSPEGQGSIEQYF.

The V gene is TRBV30, the J gene TRBJ1-1, with 8 nucleotides matching TRBD1. Germline lookup yields CDR1 GTSNPN and CDR2 SVGIG (reference sequence). With 2 bases clipped from V and 2 bases from J, the junction kept 4 bases outside the gene matches. The CDR3 totals 14 residues. DNA for the CDR3: TGTGCCTGGAGTAGACAGGGGATCAACACTGAAGCTTTCTTT. Its translation is CAWSRQGINTEAFF.

The chain has TRBV18 and TRBJ2-1, with TRBD2 identical over 11 bases. Germline lookup yields CDR1 KGHSH and CDR2 LQKENI. CDR3 length: 17 residues. Losses at the gene ends were 1 base for V and 5 bases for J; bases not matched to a gene: 7. CDR3 DNA sequence: TGTGCCAGCTCACCACGTAGCGGGGGGGCGCGGAACAATGAGCAGTTCTTC. Amino acids: CASSPRSGGARNNEQFF.

The J gene is TRBJ2-2, the V gene TRBV30; 7 positions agree with TRBD1. The V and J ends lost 4 bases and 3 bases, in that order; junction bases with no gene match: 8. Looked up from germline, CDR1 is GTSNPN and CDR2 is SVGIG (reference sequence). CDR3 length equals 15 residues. In nucleotides, the CDR3 is TGTGCCTGGAACCGGGCAGGGGGTGACACCGGGGAGCTGTTTTTT. Protein product: CAWNRAGGDTGELFF.

The CDR3 protein is CASSFFTGNSEQYF. As DNA, the CDR3 is TGTGCCAGCAGCTTTTTCACAGGGAATAGCGAGCAGTACTTC. The genes are TRBV5-6 and TRBJ2-7; a weak D match, TRBD1 (6 bases). V lost 2 bases and J lost 6, with 15 bases in between. CDR1 and CDR2 (germline): SGHDT, YYEEEE. This CDR3 contains 14 residues.

This chain connects TRBV10-1 to TRBJ2-1; a possible D gene is TRBD1 (6 bases). This CDR3 has 15 residues. V lost 4 bases and J 7 bases, leaving 17 bases between the germline ends. The V gene's germline CDR1 is WNHNN and CDR2 SYGVQD (reference sequence). The CDR3 loop is CASSVLGASSNEQFF. The CDR3 DNA follows: TGCGCCAGCAGTGTTTTGGGGGCCTCTTCGAATGAGCAGTTCTTC.

The genes are TRBV6-4 and TRBJ1-5, with D unresolved. Germline CDR1 MRHNA, CDR2 SNTAGT. V lost 4 bases and J 3 bases, leaving 7 bases between the germline ends. This CDR3 contains 13 residues. In DNA, the CDR3 is TGTGCCAGCAGTGGGCAGTCCAATCAGCCCCAGCATTTT. It is translated as CASSGQSNQPQHF.

V usage is TRBV11-1 and J usage is TRBJ2-1; 9 nucleotides match TRBD2. The CDR3 has 16 residues. In germline, CDR1 is SGHAT, CDR2 FQDESV (reference sequence). The V segment lost 5 bases and the J segment 2 bases; nucleotides outside the gene matches: 7. CDR3 residues: CASSQGGGRAYNEQFF. The CDR3 DNA sequence: TGTGCCAGCAGCCAAGGTGGCGGGAGGGCCTACAATGAGCAGTTCTTC. The full variable domain, with the rest looked up from reference TRBV11-1 and TRBJ2-1, is EAEVAQSPRYKITEKSQAVAFWCDPISGHATLYWYRQILGQGPELLVQFQDESVVDDSQLPKDRFSAERLKGVDSTLKIQPAELGDSAMYLCASSQGGGRAYNEQFFGPGTRLTVL.

The genes are TRBV5-6 and TRBJ2-3; D may be TRBD1 (5 bases). There are 14 residues in the CDR3. The V end lost 0 bases, the J end lost 6 bases, and 11 bases lay between the germline ends. The germline CDR1 and CDR2 sequences are SGHDT and YYEEEE. The CDR3 sequence: CASSLVSRADTQYF. The CDR3 DNA follows: TGTGCCAGCAGCTTGGTCTCCAGGGCCGATACGCAGTATTTT.

This chain links TRBV10-3 with TRBJ1-5; 7 nucleotides agree with TRBD1. This CDR3 has 14 residues. Looked up from germline, CDR1 is ENHRY and CDR2 is SYGVKD. Trimming at V came to 6 bases and at J to 3 bases, leaving 5 bases not matched to a gene. In nucleotides, the CDR3 is TGTGCCATCAGCGTCGACAGGGTCAATCAGCCCCAGCATTTT. Translating gives CAISVDRVNQPQHF.

This chain links TRBV10-1 with TRBJ2-1; D not resolved. This CDR3 has 15 residues. Trimming took off 3 bases at V and 4 bases at J, with 13 bases between the two ends. In germline, CDR1 is WNHNN, CDR2 SYGVQD (reference sequence). This CDR3 is CASSERLFGYNEQFF. The CDR3 DNA follows: TGCGCCAGCAGTGAACGATTGTTCGGGTACAATGAGCAGTTCTTC.

This rearrangement joins TRBV11-3 to TRBJ2-5; 7 bases align to TRBD1. Per the germline V gene, CDR1 is SGHNT and CDR2 is YENEEA. The CDR3 sequence is 14 residues long. With V trimmed by 5 bases and J by 2 bases, 5 bases remained unmatched. The CDR3 spells CASSPGQPQETQYF. The CDR3, as DNA: TGTGCCAGCAGCCCGGGACAGCCTCAAGAGACCCAGTACTTC.

As to this clone: A read error may account for a junction end that differs from germline. The chain is built from TRBV7-7 and TRBJ2-7, with TRBD1 matching 11 bases. CDR1 is SSHAT and CDR2 is FNYEAQ in the germline V gene (reference sequence). The CDR3 contains 15 residues. The DNA of the CDR3 is TGTGCTAGCAGCTTAGGGACAGGGGGAACGTACGAGCAGTACTTC. Protein product: CASSLGTGGTYEQYF.

The rearrangement links TRBV4-2 to TRBJ2-3, with 8 bases identical to TRBD2. CDR1 LGHNA and CDR2 YNFKEQ come from the germline V gene. The CDR3 contains 16 residues. Trimming removed 3 bases from V and 2 bases from J; junction bases left unmatched: 7. The CDR3 reads CASSHGATSDTDTQYF. DNA for the CDR3: TGTGCCAGCAGCCACGGCGCGACTAGCGACACAGATACGCAGTATTTT.

J is TRBJ2-5 and V is TRBV7-2; 7 nucleotides match TRBD2. In germline, CDR1 is SGHTA, CDR2 FQGNSA. This CDR3 has 12 amino acids. V lost 1 base, J lost 11 bases, and 4 bases stayed unmatched. The DNA for the CDR3 is TGTGCCAGCAGCTTAGAGGTGGGGGGGCAGTACTTC. Translating it yields CASSLEVGGQYF.

This chain uses TRBV27 with TRBJ2-7, with 8 bases lining up with TRBD2. This CDR3 spans 13 amino acids. From germline, CDR1 is MNHEY and CDR2 SMNVEV (reference sequence). Trimming at V came to 5 bases and at J to 3 bases, leaving 3 bases not matched to a gene. The CDR3 nucleotides read TGTGCCAGCAGTAGGACTAGCTTCTACGAGCAGTACTTC. This encodes CASSRTSFYEQYF.